One and the same sample provided the 8 T cell receptor beta chains below, sequenced in a study of blood T cell repertoires in COVID-19. The repertoire was sequenced with immunoSEQ multiplex PCR; TCRdb's copy has only in-frame clones and lacks some. The table has approximately 180,000 clones, approximately 83% seen once. Sequencing input: peripheral blood. Receptors were obtained from a woman aged 35 to 49 with COVID-19, enrolled during active disease.

The V and J genes are TRBV28 and TRBJ1-1; TRBD1 might be the D (6 bases). CDR3 length: 14 residues. CDR1 is MDHEN and CDR2 is SYDVKM in the germline V gene. Trimming left V 2 bases short and J 1 base short, with 8 bases between. Written as DNA, the CDR3 is TGTGCCAGCAGTTTAGGACAGAGGAACACTGAAGCTTTCTTT. Its translation: CASSLGQRNTEAFF.

The chain recombines TRBV4-1 with TRBJ2-1, with 7 bases aligning to TRBD2. The CDR3 covers 16 residues. After removal of 5 bases from V and 3 bases from J, the junction contained 10 bases not matched to a gene. CDR1 and CDR2 from the germline V gene are MGHRA and YSYEKL. Here the CDR3 reads CASSSRLAKFYNEQFF. The CDR3 nucleotides read TGCGCCAGCAGCTCCCGACTAGCAAAATTCTACAATGAGCAGTTCTTC.

This clone was seen only a few times. The chain employs TRBV15 and TRBJ2-1; no reliable D call. This CDR3 contains 18 residues. Germline CDR1 is LNHNV and CDR2 is YYDKDF (reference sequence). The V end was cut by 1 base, the J end by 3 bases, with 19 bases between. The CDR3 sequence: CATSRASPSELGYNEQFF. The CDR3 DNA reads TGTGCCACCAGCAGAGCCTCGCCCTCGGAGTTGGGCTACAATGAGCAGTTCTTC.

Worth noting for this clone: The junction differs from germline at one of its ends, possibly a read error. V is TRBV5-1 and J is TRBJ1-4; 7 nucleotides match TRBD1. The CDR3 has 15 amino acids. Germline CDR1 SGHRS, CDR2 YFSETQ. DNA of the CDR3: TGCGCCAGCAGCTCCGCTACAGGGGATAATGCAAAACTGTTTTTT. This encodes CASSSATGDNAKLFF.

The CDR3 DNA reads TGTGCCAGCAGCCAAGAATTGGGGGGTGACTATGGCTACACCTTC. Translating gives CASSQELGGDYGYTF. This sequence joins TRBV4-2 and TRBJ1-2; D may be TRBD1 (5 bases). Trimming pared 0 bases from V and 3 bases from J, leaving 11 bases between. Germline-derived CDR1 and CDR2 are LGHNA and YNFKEQ. This CDR3 region has 15 residues.

V gene TRBV5-4 combines with J gene TRBJ2-4; 8 positions match TRBD2. This CDR3 comprises 17 residues. Germline V gene data show CDR1 as SGHNT and CDR2 as YYREEE (reference sequence). V lost 3 bases and J lost 6; bases outside the gene matches: 14. CDR3 sequence: CASSSRIPGLERNIQYF. In nucleotides, the CDR3 is TGTGCCAGCAGCTCCAGGATCCCGGGACTAGAGCGAAACATTCAGTACTTC.

The chain links TRBV6-5 to TRBJ1-6; TRBD1 matches 8 bases. The CDR3 sequence is 15 residues long. V shed 6 bases, J shed 8 bases, and the junction held 9 bases outside the gene matches. CDR1 is MNHEY, CDR2 SVGAGI, per germline. The CDR3: CASSLSGTGYSPLHF. In nucleotides, the CDR3 is TGTGCCAGCAGCCTCTCCGGGACAGGATATTCACCCCTCCACTTT.

V gene TRBV18 combines with J gene TRBJ1-2, with 7 bases aligning to TRBD1. Trimming at V came to 3 bases and at J to 0 bases, leaving 10 bases not matched to a gene. The germline V gene has CDR1 KGHSH and CDR2 LQKENI. The CDR3 is 17 amino acids. In DNA, the CDR3 is TGTGCCAGCTCACCTTCCGTACAGGGGACTGCTAACTATGGCTACACCTTC. Its protein product is CASSPSVQGTANYGYTF.